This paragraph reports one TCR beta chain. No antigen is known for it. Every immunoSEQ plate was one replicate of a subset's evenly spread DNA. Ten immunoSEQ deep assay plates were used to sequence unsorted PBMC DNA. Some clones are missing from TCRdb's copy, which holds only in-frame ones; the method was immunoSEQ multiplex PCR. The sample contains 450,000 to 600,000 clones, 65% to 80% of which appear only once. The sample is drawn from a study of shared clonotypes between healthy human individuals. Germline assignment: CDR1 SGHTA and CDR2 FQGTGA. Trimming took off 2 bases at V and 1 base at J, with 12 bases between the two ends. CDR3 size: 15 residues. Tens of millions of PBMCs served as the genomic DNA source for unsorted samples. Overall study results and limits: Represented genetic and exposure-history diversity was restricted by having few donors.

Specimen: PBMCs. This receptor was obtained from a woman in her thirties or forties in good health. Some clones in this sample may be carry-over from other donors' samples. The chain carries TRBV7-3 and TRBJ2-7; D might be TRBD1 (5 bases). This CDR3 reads CASSLDSTSSYEQYF. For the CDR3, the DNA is TGTGCCAGCAGCTTAGACAGCACATCATCCTACGAGCAGTACTTC.